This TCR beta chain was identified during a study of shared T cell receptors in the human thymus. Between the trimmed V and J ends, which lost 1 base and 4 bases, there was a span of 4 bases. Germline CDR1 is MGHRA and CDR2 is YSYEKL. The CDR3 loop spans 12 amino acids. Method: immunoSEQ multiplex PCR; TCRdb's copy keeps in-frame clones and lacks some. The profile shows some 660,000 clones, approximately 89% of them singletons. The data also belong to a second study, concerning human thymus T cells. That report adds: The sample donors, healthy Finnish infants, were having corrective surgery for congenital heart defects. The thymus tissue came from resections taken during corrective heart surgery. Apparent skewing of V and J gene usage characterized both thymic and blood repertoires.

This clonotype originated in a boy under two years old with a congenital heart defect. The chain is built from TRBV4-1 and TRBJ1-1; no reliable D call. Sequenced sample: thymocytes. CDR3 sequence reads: CASSQVSTEAFF. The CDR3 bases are TGCGCCAGCAGCCAAGTATCCACTGAAGCTTTCTTT.